The 23 T cell receptor beta chains below were found in one sample sequenced in a study of cytomegalovirus exposure and HLA in healthy donors. With 60 Vbeta and 13 Jbeta primers, the PCR was carried out. The repertoire was sequenced with immunoSEQ multiplex PCR; TCRdb's copy has only in-frame clones and lacks some. This sample yields about 160,000 clones, of which more than 75% are seen a single time; about 3.5% belongs to the top ten. Sequencing was carried out using PBMCs. These receptors were collected from a human donor in good health.

The chain combines TRBV5-4 with TRBJ1-1, with 7 bases that match TRBD1. The germline CDR1 and CDR2 sequences are SGHNT and YYREEE (reference sequence). After removal of 6 bases from V and 1 base from J, the junction contained 9 bases not matched to a gene. The CDR3 loop spans 15 amino acids. CDR3 region: CASTLNRDRNTEAFF. The CDR3, as DNA: TGTGCCAGCACCCTTAACCGGGACAGGAACACTGAAGCTTTCTTT.

This chain uses TRBV4-3 with TRBJ2-1; 9 nucleotides match TRBD1. The CDR3 sequence is 16 residues long. Trimming cost V 6 bases and J 8 bases; bases outside gene matches: 14. Germline CDR1 LGHNA, CDR2 YSLEER. The CDR3 coding sequence is TGCGCCAGCAGGCAATGGGGGACAGGGCTTCAGGATGAGCAGTTCTTC. Protein: CASRQWGTGLQDEQFF.

The V and J genes are TRBV4-3 and TRBJ2-7, with D possibly TRBD2 on 5 matching bases. Germline V gives CDR1 LGHNA, CDR2 YSLEER. V was cut by 4 bases and J by 4 bases, with 14 bases left in between. The CDR3 has 14 residues. CDR3 coding DNA: TGCGCCAGCAGCCCAACGGCCCGGGAATACGAGCAGTACTTC. Its translation is CASSPTAREYEQYF.

V and J are TRBV11-1 and TRBJ1-6, with D unclear. The germline V gene has CDR1 SGHAT and CDR2 FQDESV (reference sequence). Deletions cut 2 bases from V and 5 bases from J, with 7 bases between. This CDR3 is built from 14 residues. CDR3 residues: CASSLQDDNSPLHF. CDR3 in DNA: TGTGCCAGCAGCTTACAGGATGATAATTCACCCCTCCACTTT.

CDR3 in DNA: TGTGCCATCAGAATCACAGGGGGCAGAGGCTACACCTTC. Its translation is CAIRITGGRGYTF. The chain employs TRBV10-3 and TRBJ1-2; TRBD1 agrees at 9 bases. Germline trimming cut 6 bases from V and 8 bases from J; bases unmatched to any gene: 7. Germline V CDR1 and CDR2: ENHRY, SYGVKD. The CDR3 covers 13 residues.

The chain recombines TRBV5-6 with TRBJ1-3, with D possibly TRBD1 on 5 matching bases. Trimming took off 4 bases at V and 5 bases at J, with 16 bases between the two ends. This CDR3 is 15 amino acids long. The V gene's germline CDR1 is SGHDT and CDR2 YYEEEE. This chain's CDR3 is CASSTTGRGRNTIYF. The DNA of the CDR3 is TGTGCCAGCAGCACCACGGGGAGGGGCAGAAACACCATATATTTT.

V gene TRBV5-4 combines with J gene TRBJ2-7, with TRBD2 matching over 10 bases. V lost 4 bases to trimming and J lost 1 base; unmatched junction nucleotides: 14. This CDR3 is 18 amino acids long. Germline-derived CDR1 and CDR2 are SGHNT and YYREEE (reference sequence). CDR3 in amino acids: CASSISSGSLRVSYEQYF. The CDR3, as DNA: TGTGCCAGCAGCATTTCTAGCGGGAGCTTAAGGGTTTCCTACGAGCAGTACTTC.

This clone was counted between two and nine times. The chain is built from TRBV7-2 and TRBJ2-5; 16 positions match TRBD2. The CDR3 runs to 16 residues. CDR1 and CDR2 from the germline V gene are SGHTA and FQGNSA. V gave up 6 bases and J gave up 1 base; unmatched junction bases: 2. The CDR3 nucleotides read TGTGCCAGCAGTGGGACTAGCGGGGGGGCCCAAGAGACCCAGTACTTC. The encoded protein is CASSGTSGGAQETQYF. The full variable domain, its missing parts supplied by reference TRBV7-2 and TRBJ2-5, is GAGVSQSPSNKVTEKGKDVELRCDPISGHTALYWYRQSLGQGLEFLIYFQGNSAPDKSGLPSDRFSAERTGGSVSTLTIQRTQQEDSAVYLCASSGTSGGAQETQYFGPGTRLLVL.

This chain joins TRBV5-5 and TRBJ2-5; tentatively, D is TRBD1 (6 bases). Germline V CDR1 and CDR2: SGHKS, YYEKEE (reference sequence). V lost 3 bases and J 5 bases, leaving 11 bases between the germline ends. This CDR3 comprises 13 residues. CDR3 residues: CASSSQGVETQYF. CDR3 sequence (DNA): TGTGCCAGCAGCTCACAGGGCGTGGAGACCCAGTACTTC.

The V and J genes are TRBV9 and TRBJ2-2; possibly TRBD2 for D (6 bases). Germline values: CDR1 SGDLS, CDR2 YYNGEE. This CDR3 is 16 amino acids long. V lost 4 bases, J lost 0 bases, and 13 bases lay in between. In nucleotides, the CDR3 is TGTGCCAGCAGCTCCCCGGGGACTTCGAACACCGGGGAGCTGTTTTTT. Translation gives CASSSPGTSNTGELFF.

The V call is TRBV30, the J call TRBJ1-2; D call uncertain. V gave up 2 bases and J gave up 4 bases, with 23 bases separating them. The germline V gene has CDR1 GTSNPN and CDR2 SVGIG (reference sequence). The CDR3 covers 17 residues. CDR3 nucleotides: TGTGCCTGGAGTAGGAGGGCGGGGAAGGGCCCCTTCTATGGCTACACCTTC. It specifies CAWSRRAGKGPFYGYTF.

This clone was seen a single time. V and J are TRBV7-9 and TRBJ1-4; D not resolved. CDR3 length: 15 amino acids. Per germline, CDR1 SEHNR and CDR2 FQNEAQ (reference sequence). V was trimmed by 3 bases and J by 5 bases, leaving 13 bases between them. The CDR3 is CASSFSGRGNEKLFF. The CDR3 nucleotides read TGTGCCAGCAGCTTTAGTGGACGGGGAAATGAAAAACTGTTTTTT.

J is TRBJ2-3 and V is TRBV4-1; 7 bases align to TRBD1. The CDR3 contains 15 residues. Germline trimming cut 5 bases from V and 2 bases from J; bases unmatched to any gene: 7. Germline V CDR1 and CDR2: MGHRA, YSYEKL. The CDR3 loop is CASSFTDRATDTQYF. In DNA, the CDR3 is TGCGCCAGCAGCTTCACCGACAGGGCCACAGATACGCAGTATTTT.

The rearrangement links TRBV5-4 to TRBJ2-5; 14 bases align to TRBD2. The V gene's germline CDR1 is SGHNT and CDR2 YYREEE (reference sequence). V was clipped by 3 bases and J by 5 bases; unmatched bases: 6. This CDR3 region has 16 residues. The CDR3 coding sequence is TGTGCCAGCAGCTCGGGACTAGCGGGAGATAGGGAGACCCAGTACTTC. This gives the protein CASSSGLAGDRETQYF.

The genes are TRBV10-1 and TRBJ1-1; D remains ambiguous. The V gene lost 0 bases and the J gene lost 2 bases, with 7 bases spanning the gap. In germline, CDR1 is WNHNN, CDR2 SYGVQD (reference sequence). CDR3 length: 14 amino acids. CDR3: CASSESGSNTEAFF. The CDR3 region has the DNA TGCGCCAGCAGTGAGTCCGGGAGCAACACTGAAGCTTTCTTT.

This clone came up a few times. The V and J genes are TRBV10-2 and TRBJ2-3; TRBD2 is a possible D gene (6 bases). The CDR3 has 14 amino acids. Per the germline V gene, CDR1 is WSHSY and CDR2 is SAAADI. V was cut by 6 bases and J by 0 bases, with 10 bases left in between. For the CDR3, the DNA is TGCGCCAGCAGACGGGGGTCTAGCACAGATACGCAGTATTTT. Translation gives CASRRGSSTDTQYF.

This rearrangement joins TRBV4-2 to TRBJ2-2, with 7 bases matching TRBD2. CDR3 length: 14 residues. Losses at the gene ends were 1 base for V and 5 bases for J; bases not matched to a gene: 1. Germline V gene lookup returns CDR1 LGHNA and CDR2 YNFKEQ. Written as DNA, the CDR3 is TGTGCCAGCAGCCAAGGCGGGGGTACCGGGGAGCTGTTTTTT. Its translation is CASSQGGGTGELFF.

V is TRBV18 and J is TRBJ1-5; TRBD1 matches 7 bases. Germline CDR1 reads KGHSH; CDR2 reads LQKENI. V lost 1 base and J lost 1; bases outside the gene matches: 7. This CDR3 has 17 residues. The CDR3 DNA reads as TGTGCCAGCTCACCACGCGCGTCAGGGGGAAGCAATCAGCCCCAGCATTTT. Protein product: CASSPRASGGSNQPQHF.

The J gene is TRBJ1-6, the V gene TRBV4-1; TRBD1 matches 7 bases. This CDR3 region has 15 residues. V lost 5 bases, J lost 8 bases, and 9 bases stayed unmatched. Germline V CDR1 and CDR2: MGHRA, YSYEKL. The CDR3 loop is CASSGTGQWDSPLHF. The CDR3 nucleotides are TGCGCCAGCAGCGGAACGGGACAGTGGGATTCACCCCTCCACTTT.

The V gene is TRBV7-2, the J gene TRBJ2-5; 8 nucleotides line up with TRBD2. The V and J ends lost 2 bases and 4 bases, in that order; junction bases with no gene match: 3. CDR1 is SGHTA and CDR2 is FQGNSA in the germline V gene. This CDR3 is built from 14 residues. CDR3 nucleotide sequence: TGTGCCAGCAGCTTAACGGGAGGGCGAGAGACCCAGTACTTC. Its protein is CASSLTGGRETQYF.

V usage is TRBV27 and J usage is TRBJ1-1, with a possible D match to TRBD1 (6 bases). Trimming cost V 5 bases and J 14 bases, with 21 bases left between them. Germline values: CDR1 MNHEY, CDR2 SMNVEV (reference sequence). The CDR3 loop spans 13 amino acids. The CDR3 DNA reads TGTGCCAGCAGTATTCACAGGGCGCAGGTCTCGTTCTTT. Translated, it gives CASSIHRAQVSFF.

The V call is TRBV5-1, the J call TRBJ2-3; 12 bases are shared with TRBD2. The V and J ends lost 2 bases and 3 bases, in that order; junction bases with no gene match: 1. This CDR3 has 15 amino acids. Germline V gene lookup returns CDR1 SGHRS and CDR2 YFSETQ. CDR3 sequence: CASSFLAGGTDTQYF. The CDR3 bases are TGCGCCAGCAGCTTCCTAGCGGGGGGGACAGATACGCAGTATTTT. The full variable domain, its missing parts supplied by reference TRBV5-1 and TRBJ2-3, is KAGVTQTPRYLIKTRGQQVTLSCSPISGHRSVSWYQQTPGQGLQFLFEYFSETQRNKGNFPGRFSGRQFSNSRSEMNVSTLELGDSALYLCASSFLAGGTDTQYFGPGTRLTVL.

In this sample, this clone turned up a few times. The V and J genes are TRBV6-1 and TRBJ2-3, with D unclear. The length of the CDR3 is 12 residues. CDR1 and CDR2 (germline): MNHNS, SASEGT. With 3 bases removed from V and 6 bases from J, the gap between germline ends came to 7 bases. The CDR3 DNA follows: TGTGCCAGCAGTGACCGAGCTGATACGCAGTATTTT. It encodes CASSDRADTQYF.